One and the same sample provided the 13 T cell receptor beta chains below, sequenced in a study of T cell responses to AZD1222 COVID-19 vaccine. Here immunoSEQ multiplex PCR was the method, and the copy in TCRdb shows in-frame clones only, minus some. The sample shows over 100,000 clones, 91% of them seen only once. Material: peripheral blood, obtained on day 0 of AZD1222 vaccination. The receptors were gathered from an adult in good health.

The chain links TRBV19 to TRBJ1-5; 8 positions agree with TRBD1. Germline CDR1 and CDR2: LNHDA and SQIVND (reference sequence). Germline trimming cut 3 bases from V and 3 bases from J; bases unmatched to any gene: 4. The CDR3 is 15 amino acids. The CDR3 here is CASSMDRASNQPQHF. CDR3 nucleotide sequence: TGTGCCAGTAGTATGGACAGGGCCTCCAATCAGCCCCAGCATTTT.

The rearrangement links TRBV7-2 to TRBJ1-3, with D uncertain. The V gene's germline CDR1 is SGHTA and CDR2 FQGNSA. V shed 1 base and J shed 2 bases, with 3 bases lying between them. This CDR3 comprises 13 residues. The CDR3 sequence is CASSLGTGNTIYF. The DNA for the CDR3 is TGTGCCAGCAGCTTAGGGACTGGAAACACCATATATTTT.

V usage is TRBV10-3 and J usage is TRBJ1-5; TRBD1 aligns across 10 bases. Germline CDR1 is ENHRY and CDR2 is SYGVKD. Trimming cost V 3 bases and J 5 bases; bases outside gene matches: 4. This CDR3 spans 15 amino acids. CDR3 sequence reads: CAISEGTGDDQPQHF. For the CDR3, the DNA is TGTGCCATCAGTGAAGGGACAGGGGACGATCAGCCCCAGCATTTT.

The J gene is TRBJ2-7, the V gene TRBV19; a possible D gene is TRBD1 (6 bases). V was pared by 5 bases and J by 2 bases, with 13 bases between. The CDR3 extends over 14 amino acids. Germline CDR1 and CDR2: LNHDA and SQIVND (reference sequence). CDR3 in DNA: TGTGCCAGTAGTTCTACAGGGCACCCCTACGAGCAGTACTTC. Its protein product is CASSSTGHPYEQYF.

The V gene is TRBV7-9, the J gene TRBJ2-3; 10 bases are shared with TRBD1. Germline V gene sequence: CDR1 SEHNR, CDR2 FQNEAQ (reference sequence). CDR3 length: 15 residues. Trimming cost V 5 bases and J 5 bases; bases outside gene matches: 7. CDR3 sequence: CASSRGTGVRDTQYF. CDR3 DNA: TGTGCCAGCAGCCGAGGGACAGGGGTCAGAGATACGCAGTATTTT.

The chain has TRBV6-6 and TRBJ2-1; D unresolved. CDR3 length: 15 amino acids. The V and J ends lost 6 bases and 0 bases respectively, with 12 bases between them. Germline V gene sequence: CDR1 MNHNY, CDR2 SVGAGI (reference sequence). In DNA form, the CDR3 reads TGTGCCAGCAGACCCAGCAAGAGCTCCTACAATGAGCAGTTCTTC. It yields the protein CASRPSKSSYNEQFF.

CDR3 amino acids: CAISGRLAGVVELFF. CDR3 in DNA: TGTGCCATCAGTGGGAGACTAGCGGGAGTGGTGGAGCTGTTTTTT. This sequence joins TRBV10-3 and TRBJ2-2; 12 bases align to TRBD2. Germline loops: CDR1 ENHRY, CDR2 SYGVKD. V trimming: 4 bases; J trimming: 10 bases; junction bases outside the gene matches: 7. The CDR3 loop spans 15 amino acids.

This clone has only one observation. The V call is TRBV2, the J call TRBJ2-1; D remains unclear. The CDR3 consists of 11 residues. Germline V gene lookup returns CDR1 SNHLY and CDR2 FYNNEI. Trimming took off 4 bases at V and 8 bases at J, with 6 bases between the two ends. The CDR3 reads CASSVFDEQFF. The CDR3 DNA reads TGTGCCAGCAGTGTGTTCGATGAGCAGTTCTTC.

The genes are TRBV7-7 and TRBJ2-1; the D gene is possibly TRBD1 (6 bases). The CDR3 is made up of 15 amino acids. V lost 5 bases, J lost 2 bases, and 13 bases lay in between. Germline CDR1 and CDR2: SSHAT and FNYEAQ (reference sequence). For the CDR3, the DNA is TGTGCCAGCAGCCAAGGGACACCAACCTACAATGAGCAGTTCTTC. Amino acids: CASSQGTPTYNEQFF.

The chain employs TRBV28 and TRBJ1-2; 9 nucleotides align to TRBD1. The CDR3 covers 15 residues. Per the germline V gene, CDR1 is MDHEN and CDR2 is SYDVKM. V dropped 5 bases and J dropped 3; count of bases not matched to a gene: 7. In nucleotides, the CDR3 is TGTGCCAGCAGTCCGGGACAGGGCGATTACTATGGCTACACCTTC. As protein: CASSPGQGDYYGYTF.

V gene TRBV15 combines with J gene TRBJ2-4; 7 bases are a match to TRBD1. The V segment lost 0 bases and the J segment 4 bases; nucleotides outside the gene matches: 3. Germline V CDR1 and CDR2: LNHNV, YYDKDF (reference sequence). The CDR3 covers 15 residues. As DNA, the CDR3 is TGTGCCACCAGCAGAGAGGGACAGACTAAAAACATTCAGTACTTC. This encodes CATSREGQTKNIQYF.

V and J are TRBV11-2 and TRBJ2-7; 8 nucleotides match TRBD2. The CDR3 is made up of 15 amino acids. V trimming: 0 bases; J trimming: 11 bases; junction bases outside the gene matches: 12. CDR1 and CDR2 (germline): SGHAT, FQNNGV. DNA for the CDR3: TGTGCCAGCAGCTTAGAACTAGCGGCCTCTGGGAGGGAGTACTTC. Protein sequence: CASSLELAASGREYF.

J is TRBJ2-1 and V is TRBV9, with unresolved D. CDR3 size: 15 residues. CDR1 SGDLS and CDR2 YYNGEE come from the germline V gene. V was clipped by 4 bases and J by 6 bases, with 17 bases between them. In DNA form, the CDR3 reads TGTGCCAGCAGCCCCAGTCCCATCGAAGGCAATGAGCAGTTCTTC. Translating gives CASSPSPIEGNEQFF. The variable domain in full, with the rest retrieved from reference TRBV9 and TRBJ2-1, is DSGVTQTPKHLITATGQRVTLRCSPRSGDLSVYWYQQSLDQGLQFLIQYYNGEERAKGNILERFSAQQFPDLHSELNLSSLELGDSALYFCASSPSPIEGNEQFFGPGTRLTVL.